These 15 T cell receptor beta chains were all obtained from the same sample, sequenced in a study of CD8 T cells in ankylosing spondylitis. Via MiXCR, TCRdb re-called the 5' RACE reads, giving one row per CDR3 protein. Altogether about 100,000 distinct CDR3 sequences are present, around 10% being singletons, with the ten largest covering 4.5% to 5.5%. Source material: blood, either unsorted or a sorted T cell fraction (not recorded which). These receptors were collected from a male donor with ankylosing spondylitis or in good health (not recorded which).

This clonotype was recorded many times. The CDR3: CASSLGDATDTQYF. The CDR3 bases are TGCGCCAGCAGCTTGGGCGACGCTACGGATACGCAGTATTTT. The chain joins TRBV5-1 to TRBJ2-3; no reliable D call. Trimming took off 0 bases at V and 6 bases at J, with 11 bases between the two ends. Per germline, CDR1 SGHRS and CDR2 YFSETQ. The CDR3 has 14 amino acids.

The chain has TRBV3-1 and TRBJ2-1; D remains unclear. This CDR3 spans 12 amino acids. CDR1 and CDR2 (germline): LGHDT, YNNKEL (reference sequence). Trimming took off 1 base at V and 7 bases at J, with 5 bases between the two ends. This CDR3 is CASSQGHNEQFF. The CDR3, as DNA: TGTGCCAGCAGCCAAGGGCATAATGAGCAGTTCTTC.

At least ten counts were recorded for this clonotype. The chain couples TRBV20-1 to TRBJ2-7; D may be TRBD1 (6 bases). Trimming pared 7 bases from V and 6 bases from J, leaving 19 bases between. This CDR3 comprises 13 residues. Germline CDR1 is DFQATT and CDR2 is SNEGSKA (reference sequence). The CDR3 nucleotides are TGCAGTGGGGGGAAGGGGGACCGCTTCGAGCAGTACTTC. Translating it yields CSGGKGDRFEQYF.

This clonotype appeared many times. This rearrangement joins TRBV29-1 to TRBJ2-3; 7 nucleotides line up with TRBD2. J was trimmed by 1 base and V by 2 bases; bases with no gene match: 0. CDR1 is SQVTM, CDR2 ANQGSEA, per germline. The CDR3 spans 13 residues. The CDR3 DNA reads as TGCAGCGTTGAACTAGCGGGCACAGATACGCAGTATTTT. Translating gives CSVELAGTDTQYF.

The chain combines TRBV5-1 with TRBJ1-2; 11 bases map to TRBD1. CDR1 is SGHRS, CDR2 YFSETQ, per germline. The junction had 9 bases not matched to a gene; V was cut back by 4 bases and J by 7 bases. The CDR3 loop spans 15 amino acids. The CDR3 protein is CASSDGQGAVGGYTF. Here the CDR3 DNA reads TGCGCCAGCAGCGATGGACAGGGGGCAGTTGGTGGCTACACCTTC. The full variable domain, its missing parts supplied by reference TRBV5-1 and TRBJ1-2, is KAGVTQTPRYLIKTRGQQVTLSCSPISGHRSVSWYQQTPGQGLQFLFEYFSETQRNKGNFPGRFSGRQFSNSRSEMNVSTLELGDSALYLCASSDGQGAVGGYTFGSGTRLTVV.

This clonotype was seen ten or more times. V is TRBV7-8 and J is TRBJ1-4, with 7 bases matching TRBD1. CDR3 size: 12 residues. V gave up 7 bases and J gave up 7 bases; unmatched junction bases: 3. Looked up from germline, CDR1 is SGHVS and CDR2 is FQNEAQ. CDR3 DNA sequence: TGTGCCAGCAAGGGGGCCGGTGAAAAACTGTTTTTT. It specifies CASKGAGEKLFF.

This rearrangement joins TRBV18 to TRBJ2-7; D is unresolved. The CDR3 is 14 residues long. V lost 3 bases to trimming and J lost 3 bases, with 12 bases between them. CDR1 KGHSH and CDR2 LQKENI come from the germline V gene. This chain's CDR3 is CASSPSQVSYEQYF. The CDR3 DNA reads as TGTGCCAGCTCACCGTCGCAGGTCAGCTACGAGCAGTACTTC.

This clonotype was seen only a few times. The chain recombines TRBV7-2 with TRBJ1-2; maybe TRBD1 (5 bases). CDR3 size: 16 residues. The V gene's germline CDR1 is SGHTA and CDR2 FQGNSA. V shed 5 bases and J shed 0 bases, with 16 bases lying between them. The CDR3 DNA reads TGTGCCAGCAGCGTATCGCGACAGACCTCTAACTATGGCTACACCTTC. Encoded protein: CASSVSRQTSNYGYTF.

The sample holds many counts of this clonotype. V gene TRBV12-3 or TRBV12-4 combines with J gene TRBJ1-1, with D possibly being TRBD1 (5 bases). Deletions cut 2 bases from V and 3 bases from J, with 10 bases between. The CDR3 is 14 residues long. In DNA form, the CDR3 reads TGTGCCAGCAGTTTAAGTCGGGGGGACACTGAAGCTTTCTTT. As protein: CASSLSRGDTEAFF.

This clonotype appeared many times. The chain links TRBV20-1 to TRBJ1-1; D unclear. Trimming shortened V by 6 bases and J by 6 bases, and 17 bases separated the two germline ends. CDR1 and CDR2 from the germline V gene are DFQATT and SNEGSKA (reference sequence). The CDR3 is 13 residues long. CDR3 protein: CSAPPGFVAEAFF. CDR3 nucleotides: TGCAGTGCCCCCCCGGGGTTTGTGGCTGAAGCTTTCTTT.

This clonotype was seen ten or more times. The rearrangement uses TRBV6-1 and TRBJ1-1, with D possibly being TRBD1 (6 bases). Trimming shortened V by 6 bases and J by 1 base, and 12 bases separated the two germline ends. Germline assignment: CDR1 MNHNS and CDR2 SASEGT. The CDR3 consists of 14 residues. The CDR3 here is CASSQQGPNTEAFF. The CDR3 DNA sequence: TGTGCCAGCAGCCAACAGGGACCGAACACTGAAGCTTTCTTT.

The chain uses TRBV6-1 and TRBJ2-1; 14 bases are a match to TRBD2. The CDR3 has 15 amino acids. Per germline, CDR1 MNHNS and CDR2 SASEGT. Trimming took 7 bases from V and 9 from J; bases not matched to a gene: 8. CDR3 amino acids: CASTRLAGGRTEQFF. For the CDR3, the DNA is TGTGCCAGCACTAGACTAGCGGGGGGGCGGACTGAGCAGTTCTTC.

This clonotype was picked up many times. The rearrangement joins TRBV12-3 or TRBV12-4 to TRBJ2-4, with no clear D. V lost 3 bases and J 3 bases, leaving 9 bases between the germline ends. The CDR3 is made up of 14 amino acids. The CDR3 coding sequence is TGTGCCAGCAGTTTGTCACGGTACAAAAACATTCAGTACTTC. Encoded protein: CASSLSRYKNIQYF.

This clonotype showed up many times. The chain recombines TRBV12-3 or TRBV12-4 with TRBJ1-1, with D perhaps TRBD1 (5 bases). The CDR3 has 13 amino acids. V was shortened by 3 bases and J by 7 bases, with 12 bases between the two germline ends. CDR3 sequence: CASSFVRDGEAFF. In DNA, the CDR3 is TGTGCCAGCAGTTTTGTCCGGGACGGTGAAGCTTTCTTT.

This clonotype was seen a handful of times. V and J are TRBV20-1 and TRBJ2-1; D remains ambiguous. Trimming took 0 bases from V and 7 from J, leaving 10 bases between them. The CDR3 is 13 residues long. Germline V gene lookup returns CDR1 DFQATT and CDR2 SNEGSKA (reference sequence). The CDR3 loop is CSARDQGWNEQFF. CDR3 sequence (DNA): TGCAGTGCTAGAGATCAAGGGTGGAATGAGCAGTTCTTC.